This T cell receptor beta chain emerged from a study of control samples from healthy donors and cancer patients. CDR3 length: 14 residues. In germline, CDR1 is LGHDT, CDR2 YNNKEL (reference sequence). V was trimmed by 6 bases and J by 4 bases, leaving 14 bases between them. This table comes from immunoSEQ multiplex PCR, and its TCRdb copy is limited to in-frame clones, with some not included. The data hold 70,000 to 95,000 clones, with 90% to 95% observed a single time. This clone was seen just once. Sequencing was performed on blood. The TCR was taken from a woman aged 25 to 39 in good health. The V gene is TRBV3-1 (or the pseudogene TRBV3-2), the J gene TRBJ2-3; tentatively, D is TRBD2 (6 bases). This CDR3 is CASSVAGYSDTQYF. Written as DNA, the CDR3 is TGTGCCAGCAGTGTTGCGGGATATTCAGATACGCAGTATTTT.